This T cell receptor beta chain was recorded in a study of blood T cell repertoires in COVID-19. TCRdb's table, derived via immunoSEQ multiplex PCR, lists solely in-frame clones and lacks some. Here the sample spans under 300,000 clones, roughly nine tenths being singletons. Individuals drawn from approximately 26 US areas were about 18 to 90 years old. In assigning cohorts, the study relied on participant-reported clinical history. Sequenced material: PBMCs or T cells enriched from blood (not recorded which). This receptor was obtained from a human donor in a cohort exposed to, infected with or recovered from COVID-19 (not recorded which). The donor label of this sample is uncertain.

The CDR3 loop is CASSQVPTGDYGYTF. CDR3 sequence (DNA): TGCGCCAGCAGCCAAGTACCGACAGGGGACTATGGCTACACCTTC. V and J are TRBV4-3 and TRBJ1-2; 8 bases align to TRBD1. Per the germline V gene, CDR1 is LGHNA and CDR2 is YSLEER. CDR3 size: 15 residues. The ends lost 1 base at V and 3 bases at J; junction bases unmatched: 4.